The entry below gives a single TCR beta chain sequence along with its context. The source of the sample is a study of OX40 agonist ivuxolimab in advanced cancers. Across the whole study: Ivuxolimab, an agonist antibody against OX40 (CD134), was given to patients.

The data were produced by immunoSEQ multiplex PCR, yet TCRdb's version contains in-frame clones alone and is incomplete. Here the sample spans 30,000 to 45,000 clones, 70% to 85% being singletons. The source was CD4+ or CD8+ T cells sorted from blood, collected in a trial of the OX40 agonist ivuxolimab. The clonotype was recovered from an adult with an advanced solid tumor such as melanoma, head and neck, liver or kidney cancer.

CDR3 nucleotides: TGTGCCAGCAGCCCTCAGGACAGGGGGTTTGAAGGCTACACCTTC. Its protein product is CASSPQDRGFEGYTF. J is TRBJ1-2 and V is TRBV11-2, with TRBD1 matching 10 bases. Germline loops: CDR1 SGHAT, CDR2 FQNNGV. The J segment lost 8 bases and the V segment lost 5 bases, leaving 11 bases of the junction unmatched. This CDR3 is built from 15 residues. Based on the CDR3 plus reference TRBV11-2 and TRBJ1-2, the full variable domain is EAGVAQSPRYKIIEKRQSVAFWCNPISGHATLYWYQQILGQGPKLLIQFQNNGVVDDSQLPKDRFSAERLKGVDSTLKIQPAKLEDSAVYLCASSPQDRGFEGYTFGSGTRLTVV.